The sequence of this T cell receptor (beta chain) was determined in a study of graft-versus-host responses after intestinal transplantation. TCRdb keeps only in-frame clones here, not all; method: immunoSEQ multiplex PCR. Of some 48,000 clones in the sample, around 96% were seen once. This clone was found once. The antigen is unknown. The V and J ends lost 3 bases and 1 base respectively, with 15 bases between them. The germline CDR1 and CDR2 sequences are SEHNR and FQNEAQ (reference sequence). The CDR3 consists of 16 residues. The sample in question was unstimulated CD8+ T cells sorted from spleen or lymph node cells, obtained before transplant. The rearrangement uses TRBV7-9 and TRBJ1-2; TRBD1 is a possible D gene (5 bases). The source is a human donor who was the organ donor for an intestinal transplant. The CDR3 sequence: CASSFLGGENNYGYTF. The CDR3, as DNA: TGTGCCAGCAGCTTCCTCGGGGGGGAAAATAACTATGGCTACACCTTC.